This is a list of T cell receptor beta chains from one sample in a study of regulatory T cells in long-lasting Graves disease. TCRdb re-derived calls from the multiplex PCR reads in MiXCR, one entry per CDR3 protein. The table shows approximately 440,000 distinct CDR3 sequences, with around a quarter occurring only once. Here the sequenced sample was peripheral blood mononuclear cells (PBMCs), taken when the disease was refractory, from a patient treated with antithyroid drugs. The receptors shown here come from a female donor with Graves disease. Each CDR3 is given with its conserved first and last residue. A D gene is named only where the DNA matches it firmly. Clone size is not always given. Where it is, it says once, few, many or a class for expanded clones.

TRBJ2-1 TRBD2 16 - TRBV20-1 CSASGTSGSNFYEQFF TGCAGTGCTTCCGGGACTAGCGGGAGCAATTTTTATGAGCAGTTCTTC
TRBJ2-5 - 11 - TRBV5-6 CASSLEGPQYF TGTGCCAGCAGCTTGGAGGGGCCCCAGTACTTC
TRBJ1-2 - 13 many TRBV7-9 CASTPGQGYGYTF TGTGCCAGCACCCCGGGGCAGGGGTACGGCTACACCTTC
TRBJ2-3 TRBD2 16 - TRBV12-3/TRBV12-4 CATKVISRNPGGTQYF TGTGCCACCAAAGTTATTAGCCGCAACCCGGGGGGTACGCAGTATTTT
TRBJ1-2 - 19 - TRBV5-1 CASSPGVPGLPPGIYGYTF TGCGCCAGCAGCCCAGGAGTGCCGGGACTGCCGCCTGGGATCTATGGCTACACCTTC
TRBJ2-7 - 14 many TRBV20-1 CSARVHRDYYEQYF TGCAGTGCTAGAGTCCACAGGGACTACTACGAGCAGTACTTC
TRBJ2-7 - 18 - TRBV5-1 CASSLGQGDGGRSYEQYF TGCGCCAGCAGCTTAGGCCAAGGAGACGGGGGGCGCTCCTACGAGCAGTACTTC
TRBJ1-2 - 15 few TRBV9 CASSVAHTPRDGYTF TGTGCCAGCAGCGTAGCCCATACACCGAGGGATGGCTACACCTTC
TRBJ1-5 - 16 few TRBV6-9 CASSYRRTTDWQPQHF TGTGCCAGCAGTTACAGGCGGACTACTGATTGGCAGCCCCAGCATTTT
TRBJ2-5 TRBD1 14 once TRBV24-1 CATSGGQGVETQYF TGTGCCACCAGTGGTGGACAGGGGGTGGAGACCCAGTACTTC
TRBJ1-1 - 13 - TRBV6-1 CASSVKMNTEAFF TGTGCCAGCAGTGTAAAGATGAACACTGAAGCTTTCTTT
TRBJ1-2 TRBD1 15 - TRBV18 CASSRGTGFDYGYTF TGTGCCAGCTCACGGGGGACAGGATTTGACTATGGCTACACCTTC
TRBJ1-1 TRBD1 16 many TRBV5-1 CASSLAGQGSDTEAFF TGCGCCAGCAGCTTGGCGGGACAGGGTAGCGACACTGAAGCTTTCTTT
TRBJ2-7 TRBD2 15 - TRBV7-9 CASSPSGILKYEQYF TGTGCCAGCAGCCCCAGCGGGATACTTAAGTACGAGCAGTACTTC
TRBJ1-2 - 17 many TRBV28 CASSPGNRQRANYGYTF TGTGCCAGCAGTCCGGGGAACCGACAGAGGGCGAACTATGGCTACACCTTC
TRBJ1-1 TRBD1 15 few TRBV20-1 CSATDRAVGRTEAFF TGCAGTGCCACGGACAGGGCGGTGGGTCGGACTGAAGCTTTCTTT
TRBJ2-5 TRBD2 14 few TRBV29-1 CSVSRQTGGETQYF TGCAGCGTTAGTCGGCAAACGGGGGGGGAGACCCAGTACTTC
TRBJ1-5 - 14 many TRBV12-3/TRBV12-4 CASSSPGHPQPQHF TGTGCCAGCAGCTCGCCGGGACACCCCCAGCCCCAGCATTTT
TRBJ2-7 TRBD1 14 many TRBV2 CASSRQGVGYEQYF TGTGCCAGCAGCAGACAGGGAGTGGGGTACGAGCAGTACTTC
TRBJ2-3 - 14 - TRBV9 CASSLRLVMDTQYF TGTGCCAGCAGCCTCCGACTAGTGATGGATACGCAGTATTTT
TRBJ2-6 - 16 few TRBV7-2 CASSTTGHSGANVLTF TGTGCCAGCAGCACCACCGGACACTCTGGGGCCAACGTCCTGACTTTC
TRBJ2-1 - 15 few TRBV2 CASSVVVERFNEQFF TGTGCCAGCAGTGTAGTTGTTGAGCGGTTCAATGAGCAGTTCTTC
TRBJ1-2 - 14 many TRBV6-1 CASSEIAGSYGYTF TGTGCCAGCAGTGAAATTGCCGGATCTTATGGCTACACCTTC
TRBJ1-2 TRBD1 15 - TRBV16 CASSTDDRGIGGYTF TGTGCCAGCAGCACAGACGACAGGGGAATTGGTGGCTACACCTTC
TRBJ1-4 - 15 few TRBV7-3 CASSLGLATNEKLFF TGTGCCAGCAGCTTAGGGCTTGCAACTAATGAAAAACTGTTTTTT
TRBJ2-1 - 18 - TRBV7-9 CASSLGNSLMSSYNEQFF TGTGCCAGCAGCTTAGGTAACTCCTTGATGAGCTCCTACAATGAGCAGTTCTTC
TRBJ1-4 - 14 few TRBV12-3/TRBV12-4 CASSFGGRNEKLFF TGTGCCAGCAGTTTTGGGGGGCGTAATGAAAAACTGTTTTTT
TRBJ1-1 - 13 - TRBV6-1 CASSNQGRVGSFF TGTGCCAGCAGTAACCAAGGCAGGGTCGGGTCTTTCTTT
TRBJ1-5 TRBD1 18 many TRBV2 CASRLRGGQGGGNQPQHF TGTGCCAGCAGACTGAGGGGTGGACAGGGAGGAGGCAATCAGCCCCAGCATTTT
TRBJ1-1 - 13 - TRBV20-1 CSARGGARTEAFF TGCAGTGCTAGAGGTGGGGCGAGGACTGAAGCTTTCTTT
TRBJ2-2 TRBD2 14 many TRBV25-1 CASSLAGRSGELFF TGTGCCAGCAGTCTAGCGGGACGTTCCGGGGAGCTGTTTTTT
TRBJ2-7 TRBD2 17 - TRBV7-2 CASSLAGTSGRVNEQYF TGTGCCAGCAGCTTAGCGGGAACTAGCGGGAGGGTAAACGAGCAGTACTTC
TRBJ2-7 - 15 many TRBV7-9 CASSSTGTWTYEQYF TGTGCCAGCAGCTCCACCGGGACATGGACCTACGAGCAGTACTTC
TRBJ2-5 - 12 few TRBV7-8 CASGGREETQYF TGTGCCAGTGGAGGTCGGGAAGAGACCCAGTACTTC
TRBJ2-7 TRBD2 17 few TRBV7-9 CASSRWTSGSSSGEQYF TGTGCCAGCAGCAGATGGACTAGCGGGAGTTCATCCGGTGAGCAGTACTTC
TRBJ2-1 - 12 - TRBV5-1 CASSHGLLEQFF TGCGCCAGCAGCCACGGCCTATTGGAGCAGTTCTTC
TRBJ2-5 - 12 - TRBV6-1 CASSPGLGAQYF TGTGCCAGCAGCCCCGGCCTGGGTGCCCAGTACTTC
TRBJ1-1 - 13 many TRBV29-1 CSVERVENTEAFF TGCAGCGTTGAAAGGGTAGAGAACACTGAAGCTTTCTTT
TRBJ2-7 TRBD2 14 few TRBV20-1 CSASGTRNSREQYF TGCAGTGCTTCCGGGACTAGAAATAGTCGCGAGCAGTACTTC
TRBJ2-7 TRBD2 16 many TRBV11-2 CASRPPWTSGSYEQYF TGTGCCAGCAGACCCCCCTGGACTAGCGGATCCTACGAGCAGTACTTC
TRBJ2-7 TRBD1 14 few TRBV6-1 CASSQGQVPYEQYF TGTGCCAGCAGCCAAGGACAGGTTCCCTACGAGCAGTACTTC
TRBJ1-5 TRBD1 18 - TRBV6-1 CASSEYQPGQGKDQPQHF TGTGCCAGCAGTGAGTACCAACCGGGACAGGGGAAGGATCAGCCCCAGCATTTT
TRBJ2-1 TRBD1 16 - TRBV7-2 CASSLGGQSSYNEQFF TGTGCCAGCAGCTTAGGGGGACAGAGCTCCTACAATGAGCAGTTCTTC
TRBJ1-4 - 15 - TRBV3-1 CASSQARGTNEKLFF TGTGCCAGCAGTCAAGCACGGGGTACTAATGAAAAACTGTTTTTT
TRBJ2-5 - 15 many TRBV20-1 CSARSWASVQETQYF TGCAGTGCTAGATCATGGGCCAGTGTCCAAGAGACCCAGTACTTC
TRBJ1-4 TRBD1 15 - TRBV7-6 CASSPPGQGFQKLFF TGTGCCAGCAGCCCACCGGGACAGGGTTTTCAAAAACTGTTTTTT
TRBJ2-7 TRBD2 15 many TRBV7-2 CASSPDGGSSYEQYF TGTGCCAGCAGCCCCGACGGCGGGAGCTCCTACGAGCAGTACTTC
TRBJ2-5 TRBD2 16 - TRBV19 CASSNRLARIQETQYF TGTGCCAGTAGTAACAGACTAGCGCGAATCCAAGAGACCCAGTACTTC
TRBJ1-1 - 14 - TRBV28 CASVGGTVNTEAFF TGTGCCAGCGTGGGGGGGACGGTGAACACTGAAGCTTTCTTT
TRBJ2-2 TRBD2 19 - TRBV7-3 CASSLTSSGLAARTGELFF TGTGCCAGCAGCTTAACTTCATCCGGACTAGCGGCACGCACGGGGGAGCTGTTTTTT
TRBJ2-7 - 15 - TRBV6-4 CASRKIGDPPYERYF TGTGCCAGCAGGAAGATTGGGGACCCACCCTACGAGCGGTACTTC
TRBJ1-2 - 14 - TRBV28 CASREGDSNYGYTF TGTGCCAGCAGAGAAGGGGACTCTAACTATGGCTACACCTTC